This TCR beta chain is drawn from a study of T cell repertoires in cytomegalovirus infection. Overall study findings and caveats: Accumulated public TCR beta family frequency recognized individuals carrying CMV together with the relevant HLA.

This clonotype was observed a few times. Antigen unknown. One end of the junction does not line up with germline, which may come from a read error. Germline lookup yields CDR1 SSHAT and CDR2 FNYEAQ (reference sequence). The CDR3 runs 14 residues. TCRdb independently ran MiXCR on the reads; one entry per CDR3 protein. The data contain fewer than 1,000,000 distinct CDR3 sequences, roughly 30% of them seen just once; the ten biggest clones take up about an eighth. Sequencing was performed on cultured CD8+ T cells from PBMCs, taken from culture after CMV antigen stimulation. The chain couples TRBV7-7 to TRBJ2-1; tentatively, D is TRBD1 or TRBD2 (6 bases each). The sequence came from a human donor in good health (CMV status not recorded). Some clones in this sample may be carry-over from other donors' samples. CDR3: CASSLADSHNEQFF. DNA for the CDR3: TGTGCTAGCAGCTTAGCGGACAGTCACAATGAGCAGTTCTTC.